These 3 T cell receptor beta chains were sequenced from one sample in a study of vaccination and CD4 T cells after COVID-19. Sequencing of cultured CD4+ T cell DNA used the Oncomine TCR Beta short-read assay. Each CDR3 protein gets one entry after TCRdb re-called the PCR reads with MiXCR. Altogether about 14,000 distinct CDR3 sequences are present, just under 65% being singletons, with the ten largest covering around 6.2%. These receptors' antigens are unknown. Described treatment: roughly ten-day PBMC culture with coronavirus spike peptide pools or control peptides (ViraFEST assay). The sequenced sample consisted of CD4+ T cells from blood, cultured in vitro. The receptor set was obtained from a human donor who had recovered from COVID-19.

This clonotype ranks as medium-sized. The chain links TRBV20-1 to TRBJ2-1; 9 bases are a match to TRBD2. Germline CDR1 is DFQATT and CDR2 is SNEGSKA (reference sequence). The CDR3 runs to 15 residues. The J segment lost 2 bases and the V segment lost 1 base, leaving 3 bases of the junction unmatched. The CDR3 loop is CSARGGGRAYNEQFF. CDR3 in DNA: TGCAGTGCTAGAGGAGGCGGGAGGGCCTACAATGAGCAGTTCTTC.

CDR3: CASSTWMGETQYF. The CDR3 nucleotides read TGTGCCAGCAGTACTTGGATGGGAGAGACCCAGTACTTC. The rearrangement uses TRBV6-1 and TRBJ2-5; D unclear. The CDR3 is 13 amino acids. Between the trimmed V and J ends, which lost 5 bases and 4 bases, there was a span of 11 bases. The germline V gene encodes CDR1 MNHNS and CDR2 SASEGT.

The V call is TRBV24-1, the J call TRBJ2-3; D uncertain. CDR3 length: 14 amino acids. V lost 4 bases to trimming and J lost 2 bases, with 9 bases between them. In germline, CDR1 is KGHDR, CDR2 SFDVKD. DNA for the CDR3: TGTGCCACCAGTGACCCTCGGACCACAGATACGCAGTATTTT. Amino acid sequence: CATSDPRTTDTQYF.